These 20 T cell receptor beta chains came from one sample sequenced in a study of cytomegalovirus exposure and HLA in healthy donors. PCR employed 60 Vbeta and 13 Jbeta primers. TCRdb's copy holds only in-frame clones and misses some; the assay was immunoSEQ multiplex PCR. The table lists 100,000 or so clones, 55% to 75% of them singletons. Input material: PBMCs. These TCRs come from a man aged 45-65 years in good health and CMV-seronegative.

This clone was detected a few times. One end of the junction is discordant with germline, which a read error may explain. This chain joins TRBV7-7 and TRBJ2-1; D may be TRBD2 (5 bases). The CDR3 length is 13 residues. The germline V gene encodes CDR1 SSHAT and CDR2 FNYEAQ (reference sequence). The CDR3 DNA follows: TGTGCTAGCAGCTTATCTAGCTCGGATGAGCAGTTCTTC. Its protein product is CASSLSSSDEQFF.

The chain has TRBV15 and TRBJ2-5, with TRBD2 matching over 7 bases. In germline, CDR1 is LNHNV, CDR2 YYDKDF (reference sequence). The V and J ends lost 8 bases and 4 bases, in that order; junction bases with no gene match: 16. The CDR3 has 16 amino acids. CDR3 protein: CATEGELAYSRETQYF. In DNA, the CDR3 is TGTGCCACCGAGGGCGAACTAGCGTATTCTAGAGAGACCCAGTACTTC.

The chain joins TRBV6-5 to TRBJ2-7, with 7 bases aligning to TRBD1. The J segment lost 0 bases and the V segment lost 6 bases, leaving 8 bases of the junction unmatched. Germline V gene lookup returns CDR1 MNHEY and CDR2 SVGAGI. The CDR3 sequence is 15 residues long. The CDR3 nucleotides read TGTGCCAGCAGGAGAGACAGGGTGAGCTCCTACGAGCAGTACTTC. Translation: CASRRDRVSSYEQYF.

This clone was picked up a small number of times. V and J are TRBV6-6 and TRBJ1-3; 10 nucleotides line up with TRBD1. This CDR3 has 16 residues. Germline V gene data show CDR1 as MNHNY and CDR2 as SVGAGI (reference sequence). V dropped 6 bases and J dropped 3; count of bases not matched to a gene: 8. The CDR3 loop is CASSPRGQGSGNTIYF. CDR3 DNA sequence: TGTGCCAGCAGCCCCAGGGGACAGGGGAGTGGAAACACCATATATTTT.

The chain carries TRBV29-1 and TRBJ2-3; possibly TRBD1 for D (5 bases). Germline CDR1 SQVTM, CDR2 ANQGSEA. CDR3 size: 13 residues. V lost 0 bases, J lost 1 base, and 5 bases lay in between. The CDR3 here is CSVEEGGTDTQYF. In DNA form, the CDR3 reads TGCAGCGTTGAAGAAGGGGGCACAGATACGCAGTATTTT.

This clone was observed a handful of times. This sequence joins TRBV5-1 and TRBJ1-1; tentative D call: TRBD1 (6 bases). Germline assignment: CDR1 SGHRS and CDR2 YFSETQ. The germline V and J ends were trimmed by 3 bases and 6 bases, with 15 bases remaining between them. This CDR3 contains 14 residues. CDR3 DNA: TGCGCCAGCAGCTCCGCGTTTGGGACATCTGAAGCTTTCTTT. This codes for CASSSAFGTSEAFF.

This chain connects TRBV19 to TRBJ1-1, with TRBD1 as a possible D gene (5 bases). V was pared by 6 bases and J by 1 base, with 15 bases between. The CDR3 totals 15 residues. Germline V gene sequence: CDR1 LNHDA, CDR2 SQIVND (reference sequence). The CDR3 loop is CASSPTGRGNTEAFF. The CDR3 coding sequence is TGTGCCAGTAGCCCCACGGGGCGGGGGAACACTGAAGCTTTCTTT.

The chain joins TRBV19 to TRBJ2-5; D not certain. The V gene's germline CDR1 is LNHDA and CDR2 SQIVND (reference sequence). The CDR3 runs to 12 residues. Trimming pared 3 bases from V and 0 bases from J, leaving 2 bases between. The CDR3 loop reads CASSINQETQYF. The CDR3 coding sequence is TGTGCCAGTAGTATCAACCAAGAGACCCAGTACTTC.

The chain employs TRBV6-5 and TRBJ2-7; D is possibly TRBD1 (6 bases). CDR1 and CDR2 from the germline V gene are MNHEY and SVGAGI. V dropped 2 bases and J dropped 7 bases, with 21 bases sitting between them. The CDR3 has 16 amino acids. The chain's CDR3 is CASSYDTGIVGGEQYF. The CDR3 DNA is TGTGCCAGCAGTTACGACACAGGGATCGTCGGTGGAGAGCAGTACTTC.

This rearrangement joins TRBV28 to TRBJ2-7; perhaps TRBD2 as D (8 bases). V lost 7 bases and J 5 bases, leaving 21 bases between the germline ends. Per the germline V gene, CDR1 is MDHEN and CDR2 is SYDVKM. CDR3 length: 15 amino acids. For the CDR3, the DNA is TGTGCCAGCATCCCGTCATCGGGAGGGGGCGACGAGCAGTACTTC. Its protein is CASIPSSGGGDEQYF. Based on the CDR3 plus reference TRBV28 and TRBJ2-7, the full variable domain is DVKVTQSSRYLVKRTGEKVFLECVQDMDHENMFWYRQDPGLGLRLIYFSYDVKMKEKGDIPEGYSVSREKKERFSLILESASTNQTSMYLCASIPSSGGGDEQYFGPGTRLTVT.

The rearrangement uses TRBV5-1 and TRBJ2-7; 9 bases fit TRBD1. From germline, CDR1 is SGHRS and CDR2 YFSETQ. This CDR3 spans 15 amino acids. V was clipped by 4 bases and J by 3 bases; unmatched bases: 8. CDR3 bases: TGCGCCAGCAGCCAAAGACCGGGACAGGGCTACGAGCAGTACTTC. The encoded protein is CASSQRPGQGYEQYF.

Here the CDR3 reads CAWSEQAYTEAFF. CDR3 in DNA: TGTGCCTGGAGTGAACAGGCCTACACTGAAGCTTTCTTT. V usage is TRBV30 and J usage is TRBJ1-1, with D possibly being TRBD1 (5 bases). The CDR3 has 13 residues. V lost 1 base and J lost 3, with 9 bases in between. The germline gives CDR1 GTSNPN, CDR2 SVGIG (reference sequence).

This chain joins TRBV15 and TRBJ2-1, with a possible D match to TRBD2 (5 bases). Germline V gene data show CDR1 as LNHNV and CDR2 as YYDKDF (reference sequence). There are 16 residues in the CDR3. V lost 4 bases and J lost 3, with 16 bases in between. The CDR3 loop is CATSISLTGNYNEQFF. The DNA for the CDR3 is TGTGCCACCAGCATTAGTTTGACGGGGAACTACAATGAGCAGTTCTTC.

The J gene is TRBJ1-5, the V gene TRBV19; tentatively, D is TRBD1 (5 bases). Trimming left V 5 bases short and J 3 bases short, with 23 bases between. Germline CDR1 and CDR2: LNHDA and SQIVND (reference sequence). This CDR3 region has 18 residues. Here the CDR3 reads CASSPPLGLGQDNQPQHF. The CDR3 bases are TGTGCCAGTAGTCCTCCCTTGGGATTGGGGCAGGACAATCAGCCCCAGCATTTT.

This clone has only a few counts. The CDR3 region has the DNA TGCGCCAGCAGCTTGGACGGGGGTCTGGGGGAGCAGTACTTC. Amino acid sequence: CASSLDGGLGEQYF. This chain joins TRBV5-1 and TRBJ2-7; a weak D match, TRBD2 (6 bases). Trimming pared 0 bases from V and 7 bases from J, leaving 14 bases between. The germline CDR1 and CDR2 sequences are SGHRS and YFSETQ. This CDR3 spans 14 amino acids.

The V call is TRBV19, the J call TRBJ1-5, with 7 nucleotides matching TRBD1. The germline gives CDR1 LNHDA, CDR2 SQIVND (reference sequence). Trimming at V came to 5 bases and at J to 0 bases, leaving 7 bases not matched to a gene. This CDR3 spans 16 amino acids. CDR3 in DNA: TGTGCCAGTAGTCTTTGGGACAGATATAGCAATCAGCCCCAGCATTTT. This gives the protein CASSLWDRYSNQPQHF.

This clone was observed a single time. The chain has TRBV27 and TRBJ1-5; D not resolved. The CDR3 spans 15 residues. The V end lost 6 bases, the J end lost 1 base, and 13 bases lay between the germline ends. Germline lookup yields CDR1 MNHEY and CDR2 SMNVEV (reference sequence). The CDR3, as DNA: TGTGCCAGCAGGCCCCTGGGAGCGAGCAATCAGCCCCAGCATTTT. Translation: CASRPLGASNQPQHF.

The genes are TRBV2 and TRBJ2-7, with D possibly TRBD1 on 6 matching bases. Per germline, CDR1 SNHLY and CDR2 FYNNEI. Between the trimmed V and J ends, which lost 3 bases and 4 bases, there was a span of 7 bases. The CDR3 length is 12 residues. CDR3 region: CASSDRGYEQYF. The CDR3 region has the DNA TGTGCCAGCAGTGACAGGGGTTACGAGCAGTACTTC.

The rearrangement links TRBV5-6 to TRBJ2-5; 8 bases are shared with TRBD2. The length of the CDR3 is 17 residues. CDR1 and CDR2 (germline): SGHDT, YYEEEE. J lost 4 bases, V lost 4 bases, and 15 bases had no gene match. CDR3 amino acids: CASSPSKRGRGRETQYF. The CDR3 region has the DNA TGTGCCAGCAGCCCCTCTAAGCGGGGGCGCGGGAGAGAGACCCAGTACTTC.

This clone was counted a single time. The chain joins TRBV5-1 to TRBJ2-6; TRBD1 agrees at 7 bases. Germline V lookup: CDR1 SGHRS, CDR2 YFSETQ. J was trimmed by 2 bases and V by 2 bases; bases with no gene match: 1. CDR3 size: 15 residues. CDR3 residues: CASSFTGAGANVLTF. CDR3 sequence (DNA): TGCGCCAGCAGCTTTACAGGGGCTGGGGCCAACGTCCTGACTTTC.